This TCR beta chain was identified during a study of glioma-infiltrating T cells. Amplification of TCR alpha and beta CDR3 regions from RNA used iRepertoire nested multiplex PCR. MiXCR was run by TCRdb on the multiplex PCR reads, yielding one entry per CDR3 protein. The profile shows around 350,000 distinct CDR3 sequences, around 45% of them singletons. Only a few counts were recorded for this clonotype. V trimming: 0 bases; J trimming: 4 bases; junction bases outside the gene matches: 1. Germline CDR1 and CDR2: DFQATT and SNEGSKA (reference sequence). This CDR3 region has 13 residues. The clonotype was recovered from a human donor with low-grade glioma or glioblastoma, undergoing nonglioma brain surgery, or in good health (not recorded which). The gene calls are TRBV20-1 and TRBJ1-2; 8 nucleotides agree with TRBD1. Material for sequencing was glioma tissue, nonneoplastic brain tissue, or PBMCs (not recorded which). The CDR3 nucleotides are TGCAGTGCTAGAGAAGGGACAGGCTATGGCTACACCTTC. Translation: CSAREGTGYGYTF.